A selection of T cell receptor beta chains follows, all from one sample in a study of cytomegalovirus exposure and HLA in healthy donors. The data were produced by immunoSEQ multiplex PCR, yet TCRdb's version contains in-frame clones alone and is incomplete. The sample has 100,000 to 150,000 clones, around 74% seen once. Sequencing was performed on PBMCs. The receptors here all came from a woman aged 45-59 years in good health and CMV-seropositive. The CDR3 runs from the conserved cysteine through the conserved F or W.

V	J	CDR3
TRBV7-8	TRBJ2-2	CASSLDTGTTGELFF
TRBV1	TRBJ2-4	CTSSQDSKNIQYF
TRBV7-2	TRBJ2-7	CASSLVPDRGTYEQYF
TRBV5-1	TRBJ1-2	CASSSYRGRDYGYTF
TRBV5-1	TRBJ1-6	CASSLVPQENSPLHF
TRBV2	TRBJ1-2	CASSLDRGRDGYTF
TRBV7-2	TRBJ1-4	CASSLGSATNEKLFF
TRBV10-3	TRBJ1-5	CAISGTGDQPQHF
TRBV5-1	TRBJ2-7	CASSLPGQGSYEQYF
TRBV4-1	TRBJ2-1	CASSQVRLGHEQFF
TRBV2	TRBJ1-2	CASRGHRGHNYGYTF
TRBV4-1	TRBJ2-1	CASSQRLAGDGDEQFF
TRBV6-6	TRBJ1-5	CASRRTGNNQPQHF
TRBV30	TRBJ1-1	CAWTPGEMNTEAFF
TRBV2	TRBJ1-1	CASTVGQGMNTEAFF
TRBV4-2	TRBJ1-1	CASSQDPPGTIIEAFF
TRBV7-2	TRBJ2-7	CASSQDTERSEQYF
TRBV6-5	TRBJ1-2	CASSPRDSLYGYTF
TRBV5-1	TRBJ1-6	CASSLERASYNSPLHF
TRBV29-1	TRBJ1-1	CSVDFGTGAFF
TRBV2	TRBJ1-1	CASRSQGGNTEAFF
TRBV5-1	.	CASSSQGAGEQYF
TRBV18	TRBJ1-3	CASSPVRISGNTIYF
TRBV19	TRBJ2-1	CASSTSGLAGDNEQFF
TRBV4-2	TRBJ2-3	CASSARLETAGTQYF
TRBV6-5	TRBJ1-6	CASSSREWSPLHF